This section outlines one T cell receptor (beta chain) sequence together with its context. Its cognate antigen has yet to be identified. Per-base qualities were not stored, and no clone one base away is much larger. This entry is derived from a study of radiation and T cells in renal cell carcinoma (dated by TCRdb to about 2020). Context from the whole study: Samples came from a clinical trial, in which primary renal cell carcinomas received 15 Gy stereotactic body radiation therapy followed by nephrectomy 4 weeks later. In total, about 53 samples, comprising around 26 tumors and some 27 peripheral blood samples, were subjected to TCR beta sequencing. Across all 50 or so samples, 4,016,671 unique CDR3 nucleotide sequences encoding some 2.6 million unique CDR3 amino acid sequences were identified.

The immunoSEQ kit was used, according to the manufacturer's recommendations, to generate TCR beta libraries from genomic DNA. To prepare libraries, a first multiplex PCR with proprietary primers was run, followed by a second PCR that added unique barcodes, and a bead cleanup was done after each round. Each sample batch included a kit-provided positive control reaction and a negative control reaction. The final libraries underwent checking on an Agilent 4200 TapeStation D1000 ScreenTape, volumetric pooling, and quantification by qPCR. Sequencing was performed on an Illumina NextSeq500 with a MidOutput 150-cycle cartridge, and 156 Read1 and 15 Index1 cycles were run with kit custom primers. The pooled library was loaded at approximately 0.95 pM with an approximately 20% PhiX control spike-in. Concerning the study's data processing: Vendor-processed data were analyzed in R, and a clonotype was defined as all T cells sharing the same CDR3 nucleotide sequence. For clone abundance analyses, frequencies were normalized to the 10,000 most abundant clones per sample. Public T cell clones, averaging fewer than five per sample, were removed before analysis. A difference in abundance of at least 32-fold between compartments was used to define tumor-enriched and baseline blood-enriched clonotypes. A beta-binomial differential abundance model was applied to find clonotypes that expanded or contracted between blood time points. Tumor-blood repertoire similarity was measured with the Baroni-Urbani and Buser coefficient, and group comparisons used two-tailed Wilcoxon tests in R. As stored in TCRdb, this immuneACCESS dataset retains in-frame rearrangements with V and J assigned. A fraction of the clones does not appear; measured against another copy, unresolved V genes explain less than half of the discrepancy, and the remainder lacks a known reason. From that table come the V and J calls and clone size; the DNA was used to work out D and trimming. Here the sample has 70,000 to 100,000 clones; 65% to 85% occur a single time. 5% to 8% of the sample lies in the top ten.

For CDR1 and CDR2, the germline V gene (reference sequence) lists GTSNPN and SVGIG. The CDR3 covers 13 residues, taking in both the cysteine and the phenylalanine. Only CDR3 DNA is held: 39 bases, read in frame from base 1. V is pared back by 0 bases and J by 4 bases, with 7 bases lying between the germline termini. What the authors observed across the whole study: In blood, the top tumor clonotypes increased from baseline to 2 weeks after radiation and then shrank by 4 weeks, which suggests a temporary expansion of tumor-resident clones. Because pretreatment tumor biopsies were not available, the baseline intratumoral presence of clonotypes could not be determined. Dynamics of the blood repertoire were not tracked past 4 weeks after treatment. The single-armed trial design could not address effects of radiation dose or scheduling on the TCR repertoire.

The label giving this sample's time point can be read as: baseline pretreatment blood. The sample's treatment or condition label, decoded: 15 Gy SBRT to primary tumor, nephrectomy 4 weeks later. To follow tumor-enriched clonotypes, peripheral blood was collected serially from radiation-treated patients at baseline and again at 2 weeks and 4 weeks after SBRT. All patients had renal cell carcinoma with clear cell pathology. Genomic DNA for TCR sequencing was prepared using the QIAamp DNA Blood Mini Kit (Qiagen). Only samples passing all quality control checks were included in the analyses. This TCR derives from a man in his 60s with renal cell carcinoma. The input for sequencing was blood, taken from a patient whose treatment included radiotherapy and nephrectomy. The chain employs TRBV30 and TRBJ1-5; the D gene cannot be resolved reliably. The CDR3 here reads CAWSVRGNQPQHF. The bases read TGTGCCTGGAGTGTCCGGGGAAATCAGCCCCAGCATTTT.